This T cell receptor (beta chain) is drawn from a study of cytomegalovirus exposure and HLA in healthy donors (dated by TCRdb to between 2016 and 2019). Regarding the study in general: An earlier analysis of roughly 500 of the donors reported 276 Gb of sequence data and 117 million unique TCR beta sequences obtained from about 200 million T cells. Genome-wide SNP genotypes for about 65% of the 666 donors were used in a later genetic analysis, which treated that subset as a discovery cohort. Alongside the repertoire data, information on donor age, sex, ethnicity and CMV serostatus was compiled. Using immunosequencing, the study profiled T cell repertoires from fewer than 700 subjects and related those repertoires to cytomegalovirus serostatus. The aim of the study was to test whether cataloging public T cell receptors could identify signatures of past pathogen exposure. Every repertoire in the discovery cohort had been generated on one and the same sequencing platform. Because of strong linkage in the cohort, roughly five DR-DQ haplotypes were treated as single units for association and clustering. To decide whether each TCR beta V gene segment behaved as functional or pseudogenic, an earlier analysis of several hundred of the donors relied on high-throughput TCR beta sequencing. On average, roughly 240,000 unique TCR beta nucleotide sequences were sequenced per donor among roughly 430 genotyped donors of the cohort, with roughly 20% of those sequences being non-productive. Both class I and class II loci were covered by HLA typing, at four-digit resolution. In a later analysis, previously published TCR beta repertoires from some 640 donors were re-analyzed and high-resolution HLA genotyping was added so that TCR occurrence patterns could be studied. A separate validation cohort of roughly 130 different subjects was used in addition to the 666-subject first cohort. High-throughput TCR immunosequencing, statistical association of individual TCRs with disease status, and machine learning were combined to predict cytomegalovirus infection status. An early release that covered 640 HLA-typed donors contained approximately 320 gigabases of sequencing data and 75 million to 100 million unique TCR sequences. Rather than drawing on any new phenotypic data, the later analysis identified candidate immune exposures from TCR beta sequences and the way those sequences occurred across donors. The number of donors typed differed by locus, with about 629-630 for A, B, C, DRB1 and DQB1, more than 500 for DQA1, approximately 580 for DPA1, and some 450 for DPB1. Among the approximately 430 genotyped donors, roughly 80% belonged to the genetic ancestry cluster associated with self-reported Caucasian donors.

The cohort was made up of roughly 670 healthy bone marrow donors. Cohort members were all nominally healthy when sampled, although unrecorded immune exposures were likely present. The donor was CMV seropositive and was included in the group of about 290 seropositive cohort members. Each donor provided a peripheral blood sample, and peripheral blood mononuclear cells were used for TCR beta sequencing. Genomic DNA extraction from the blood cell samples was performed with the Qiagen DNeasy Blood Extraction Kit. Broader findings and caveats from the paper: In a later analysis, TCR association rates were found to vary across HLA loci, with the most associated TCRs seen for DRB1 alleles and the fewest for HLA-C alleles. An earlier analysis of 587 of the donors showed that most TCR beta V segments appeared in productive rearrangements either about 87% or about 30% of the time, which broadly matched IMGT annotations. The study listed 164 TCR beta chains as associated with cytomegalovirus. Linkage disequilibrium might explain the correlated functional status among segregating V segments, but an unknown experimental factor could not be excluded. The classifier was reported to diagnose cytomegalovirus status with high specificity and sensitivity in both the original cohort and the validation cohort. A further reported finding was that TCR beta sequences accurately predicted the HLA-A and HLA-B alleles for most subjects in the first cohort. The cohort was sequenced for TCR beta chains only, and without alpha or paired-chain data the features that could be detected were limited. A later analysis found that HLA-associated TCR beta chains were more clonally expanded and had lower generation probabilities than equally common non-associated chains. In a later analysis, some 18,000 TCR beta sequences were associated with specific HLA alleles at a false discovery rate of 0.05. Because HLA typing was unavailable for some donors at each locus, only the typed subset was used in association tests. Because counts were too low, 15 to 20 rarely observed V segments, including chromosome 9 orphons, were left out of the earlier analysis of roughly 600 of the donors. In a later analysis, several top co-occurrence clusters were reported to appear linked to parvovirus B19, influenza, CMV and Epstein-Barr virus. In a later genetic analysis, fewer N-insertions in productive TCRs were reported among donors in an Asian-associated ancestry cluster than the roughly 640-donor mean. Some IMGT-functional V segments, including TRBV6-2 and TRBV6-3, could not be distinguished by the 87-base-pair reads and were therefore excluded. Across donors, most TCR sequences were observed very rarely, whereas some public TCRs were present in many individuals. The sequencing pipeline was judged likely to have produced a cluster of highly shared sequence variants as a technical artifact. It was suggested by the authors that the approach could potentially be generalized to other disease states and immunological phenotypes. An association between a missense DCLRE1C variant and V-gene and J-gene trimming of TCR beta chains was found in a later genetic analysis and replicated in an independent cohort. Strong co-occurrence of HLA alleles, especially DR and DQ, made assigning TCR associations to individual alleles difficult. Immune exposure information for the cohort was limited to CMV serostatus. A few of the identified cytomegalovirus-associated TCR beta chains were confirmed in vitro to be specific for cytomegalovirus antigens. Roughly uniform sequencing depth across donors was assumed in presence/absence analyses, although this assumption may not hold. In a later analysis, most CMV-associated TCR beta chains were found to appear HLA-restricted, with HLA associations seemingly driven largely by CMV exposure.

Notes on this clone: Its antigen has not been determined. Base qualities are not recorded, but no much larger clone differs from it by a single base.

Trimmed from V: 4 bases; trimmed from J: 2 bases; junction bases lacking a gene match: 10. Looking up the germline V gene (reference sequence) yields CDR1 SGHKS and CDR2 YYEKEE. From its cysteine to its phenylalanine, the CDR3 spans 17 amino acids. Solely the CDR3 DNA is kept, with 51 bases framed from the first base. Libraries were built with the immunoSEQ multiplex PCR assay. A mixture of 60 forward primers for TCR Vbeta segments and 13 reverse primers for TCR Jbeta segments was used in the multiplex PCR. A multiplex PCR assay on genomic DNA amplified the CDR3 region of rearranged TCR beta genes. The Illumina HiSeq System was used to sequence the amplified TCR beta libraries as 87-base-pair reads. The authors processed their data as follows. Across the 670 or so repertoires, a later analysis counted tens of millions of unique TCR beta chains, some 11 million of which were shared by at least two donors. A nearest-neighbor algorithm error-corrected the raw reads and collapsed the reads into unique sequences, merging closely related sequences to remove PCR and sequencing errors. Alignment of CDR3 sequences to IMGT reference sequences was used to assign V, D and J gene segments. Each retained sequence needed at least a six-nucleotide match to both a V gene segment and a J gene segment. Rearrangements were called productive when the CDR3 lacked stop codons and stayed in frame with V and J; all others were non-productive. CDR3 was defined by IMGT convention, running from the second conserved V-encoded cysteine to the conserved J-encoded phenylalanine. Sequences without an unambiguous match to a single V gene segment were excluded from the earlier analysis of 587 of the donors. In an earlier analysis of several hundred of the donors, V segments were called functional above 56.7% productive rearrangements and were called segregating when the between-donor standard deviation exceeded 5%. A statistical classification framework was built for diagnosing cytomegalovirus status from the catalog of TCR beta chain sequences. In a later analysis, V and J genes were assigned by comparing TCR nucleotide sequences against IMGT/GENE-DB human TR gene sequences. The TCRdist pipeline was used in a later analysis to assign CDR3 sequences and most-parsimonious VDJ recombination scenarios. In a later analysis, each TCR beta chain was defined by its CDR3 amino acid sequence together with its V-gene family, and reads lacking a unique V-gene family were excluded. As a way to deal with suspected cross-contamination and a sequencing artifact, a later analysis dropped over 550 nucleotide sequences that were highly shared and had low generation probability. In a later analysis, a clonal expansion index was calculated for each public chain from normalized within-repertoire ranks of inferred template counts. A later analysis computed generation probabilities with a VDJ recombination model fitted to out-of-frame rearrangements, and checked the results against IGoR. Hypergeometric tests were used in a later analysis to score TCR-TCR, TCR-HLA and TCR-CMV co-occurrence, with a repertoire-size bias correction applied to the TCR pairs. A later analysis estimated false discovery rates by permuting HLA or CMV assignments 20 times. A later analysis grouped co-occurring TCRs with DBSCAN, adding TCRdist sequence similarity when clustering within HLA-allele-positive subsets. For co-occurrence clustering, repertoires with fewer than 30,000 or more than 120,000 public chains were excluded, along with 5 or 6 repertoires with anomalous nucleotide sharing. TCRdb provides this immuneACCESS table in a form limited to in-frame rearrangements. Some clones are lacking; in checked studies, under half of them reflect an unresolved V gene, and why the rest are absent is not known. The V and J calls and the clone size are those of that table, but D and trimming were determined from the DNA. For this sample there are some 190,000 clones; around 88% appear just once. More than 1.5% of the sample goes to the ten largest clones.

The source is a man aged 35 to 55 in good health and CMV-seropositive. The sample taken for sequencing was PBMCs. The rearranged segments are TRBV5-5 and TRBJ2-1; 9 middle bases align to TRBD2. Here is the DNA: TGTGCCAGCAGCCCTCACCTAGCGGGAATGACCTACAATGAGCAGTTCTTC. Translated, it reads CASSPHLAGMTYNEQFF.